This T cell receptor (beta chain) comes out of a study of CD8+ T cells in alopecia areata. Treatment here: oral pan-JAK inhibitor, 5-10 mg twice daily. CDR1 SQVTM and CDR2 ANQGSEA come from the germline V gene. This CDR3 contains 13 residues. J gave up 4 bases and V 6 bases, and 7 bases lay outside the gene matches. Sequencing used cDNA as its template, made by extracting RNA and reverse transcribing it. Only in-frame clones appear in the TCRdb table, and some are missing; sequencing was by immunoSEQ multiplex PCR. The sample carries roughly 100,000 clones, around 84% recorded once. This TCR was recovered from a human donor with alopecia areata. The sample in question was CD8+ T cells sorted from blood, obtained between weeks 30 and 35, from a patient treated with tofacitinib. V and J are TRBV29-1 and TRBJ1-1, with 8 bases identical to TRBD1. In nucleotides, the CDR3 is TGCAGCGTCGACAGGGGAATGGGCACTGAAGCTTTCTTT. Amino acid sequence: CSVDRGMGTEAFF. Complete variable domain (other parts from reference TRBV29-1 and TRBJ1-1): SAVISQKPSRDICQRGTSLTIQCQVDSQVTMMFWYRQQPGQSLTLIATANQGSEATYESGFVIDKFPISRPNLTFSTLTVSNMSPEDSSIYLCSVDRGMGTEAFFGQGTRLTVV.